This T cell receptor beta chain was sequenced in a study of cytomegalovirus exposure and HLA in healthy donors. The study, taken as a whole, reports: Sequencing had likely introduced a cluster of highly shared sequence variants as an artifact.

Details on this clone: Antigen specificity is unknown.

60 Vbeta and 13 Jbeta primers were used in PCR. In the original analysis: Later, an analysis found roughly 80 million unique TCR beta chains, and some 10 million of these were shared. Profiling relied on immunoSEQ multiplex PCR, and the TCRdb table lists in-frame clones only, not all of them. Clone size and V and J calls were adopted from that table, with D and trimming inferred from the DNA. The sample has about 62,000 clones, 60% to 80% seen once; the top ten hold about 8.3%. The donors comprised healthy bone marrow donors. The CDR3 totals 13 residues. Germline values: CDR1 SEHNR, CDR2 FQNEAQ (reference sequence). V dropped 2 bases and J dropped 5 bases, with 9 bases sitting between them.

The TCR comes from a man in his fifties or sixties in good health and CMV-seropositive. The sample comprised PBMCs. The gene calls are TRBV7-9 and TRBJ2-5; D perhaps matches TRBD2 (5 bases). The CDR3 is CASSLTRLETQYF. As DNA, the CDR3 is TGTGCCAGCAGCTTAACTAGATTGGAGACCCAGTACTTC.